Listed below are T cell receptor beta chains from one sample, sequenced in a study of blood T cell repertoires in COVID-19. The repertoire was sequenced with immunoSEQ multiplex PCR; TCRdb's copy has only in-frame clones and lacks some. The data hold 210,000 or so clones, with about 91% observed a single time. Material: peripheral blood. The receptor set was obtained from a man aged 30 to 39 with acute or convalescent COVID-19. CDR3s include the opening cysteine and the closing phenylalanine or tryptophan. The order of the fields is clone size, J gene, D gene, V gene, CDR3 DNA, CDR3 protein. A D gene is named only where the DNA matches it firmly. For some rows the clone size is stated as once, few or many, or as a class when expanded; others skip it.

>.|TRBJ2-7|.|TRBV3-1/TRBV3-2
TGTGCCAGCAGCCAAGACTTTTCGGGGAAAGAGCAGTACTTC
CASSQDFSGKEQYF
>.|TRBJ1-1|TRBD1|TRBV18
TGTGCCAGCTCCCAGACAGGGGTCTATGAGAAGGCTGAAGCTTTCTTT
CASSQTGVYEKAEAFF
>.|TRBJ1-1|TRBD1|TRBV18
TGTGCCAGCTCAAAGGGACAGGGGGGTGCCACTGAAGCTTTCTTT
CASSKGQGGATEAFF
>.|TRBJ1-2|.|TRBV5-1
TGCGCCAGCAGCTTGGGACAGGATACTAACTATGGCTACACCTTC
CASSLGQDTNYGYTF
>.|TRBJ2-3|TRBD1|TRBV2
TGTGCCAGCAGTGAGGACAGGGGAACAGATACGCAGTATTTT
CASSEDRGTDTQYF
>once|TRBJ1-6|TRBD1|TRBV3-1/TRBV3-2
TGTGCCAGCAGCCAAGGGGACAGATATAATTCACCCCTCCACTTT
CASSQGDRYNSPLHF
>.|TRBJ2-5|.|TRBV6-5
TGTGCCAGCAGTTACTCCTATGCTGACAGGACCCAGTACTTC
CASSYSYADRTQYF
>.|TRBJ2-1|.|TRBV7-2
TGTGCCAGCACCCCGACTCTCAATGAGCAGTTCTTC
CASTPTLNEQFF
>few|TRBJ2-1|TRBD2|TRBV11-2
TGTGCCAGCAGCTTAGTGGGACTAGCGGTTGTCAATGAGCAGTTCTTC
CASSLVGLAVVNEQFF
>.|TRBJ2-1|TRBD2|TRBV28
TGTGCCAGCAGTTTTGAGAGGACTAGCAAGTACAATGAGCAGTTCTTC
CASSFERTSKYNEQFF
>.|TRBJ1-1|TRBD1|TRBV5-8
TGTGCCAGCTTGTACAGGGGGAAGGACACTGAAGCTTTCTTT
CASLYRGKDTEAFF
>.|TRBJ1-1|.|TRBV30
TGTGCCTGGATGAGAAACACTGAAGCTTTCTTT
CAWMRNTEAFF
>.|TRBJ1-6|.|TRBV5-6
TGTGCCAGCAGTCAAAGACAGAGCTCCTATAATTCACCCCTCCACTTT
CASSQRQSSYNSPLHF
>.|TRBJ2-3|TRBD2|TRBV5-4
TGTGCCAGCAGCTTGGTGCGGGGGGGGCGGGCAGATACGCAGTATTTT
CASSLVRGGRADTQYF
>.|TRBJ2-4|.|TRBV10-2
TGCGCCAGCAGTGAGTCATATTCCAAAAACATTCAGTACTTC
CASSESYSKNIQYF
>.|TRBJ1-5|.|TRBV9
TGTGCCAGCAGCGCAGGCGGGGGGGTGGATCAGCCCCAGCATTTT
CASSAGGGVDQPQHF
>.|TRBJ2-7|.|TRBV5-5
TGTGCCAGCAGCTGGGGACTTCTAGAAAGCTCCTACGAGCAGTACTTC
CASSWGLLESSYEQYF
>.|TRBJ1-5|TRBD1|TRBV5-6
TGTGCCAGCGGACTGACAGGGGGACAGCCCCAGCATTTT
CASGLTGGQPQHF
>.|TRBJ2-4|.|TRBV19
TGTGCCAGTAGTATGGGCACAGGGGGGGTAAACATTCAGTACTTC
CASSMGTGGVNIQYF
>.|TRBJ1-6|.|TRBV7-9
TGTGCCAGCAGCGGCACCAGGGTGCGGGGTTCACCCCTCCACTTT
CASSGTRVRGSPLHF
>.|TRBJ1-1|TRBD1|TRBV27
TGTGCCAGCAGTTCCCGGGACAGAAAGGAAGCTTTCTTT
CASSSRDRKEAFF
>.|TRBJ2-3|.|TRBV5-5
TGTGCCAGCAGCTTTCAGCGACCCACTAGCACAGATACGCAGTATTTT
CASSFQRPTSTDTQYF
>.|TRBJ2-7|.|TRBV5-1
TGCGCCAGCAGCACCGGAGAGGGTTACGAGCAGTACTTC
CASSTGEGYEQYF
>.|TRBJ2-5|TRBD1|TRBV5-4
TGTGCCAGCAGCCTGACAGGGGGCGCCCACGAGACCCAGTACTTC
CASSLTGGAHETQYF